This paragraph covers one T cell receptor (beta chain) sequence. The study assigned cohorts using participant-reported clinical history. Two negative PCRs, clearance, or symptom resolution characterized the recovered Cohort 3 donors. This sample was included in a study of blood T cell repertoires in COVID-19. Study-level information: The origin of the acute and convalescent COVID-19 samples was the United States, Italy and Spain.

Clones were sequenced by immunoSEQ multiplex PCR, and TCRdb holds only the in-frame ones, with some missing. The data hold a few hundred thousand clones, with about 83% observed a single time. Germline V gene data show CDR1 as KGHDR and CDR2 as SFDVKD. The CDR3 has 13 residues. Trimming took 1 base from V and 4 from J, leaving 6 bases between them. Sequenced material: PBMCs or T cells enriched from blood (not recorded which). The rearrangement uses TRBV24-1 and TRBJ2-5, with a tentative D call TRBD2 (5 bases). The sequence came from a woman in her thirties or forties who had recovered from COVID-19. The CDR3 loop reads CATSDFEGETQYF. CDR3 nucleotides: TGTGCCACCAGTGATTTCGAGGGAGAGACCCAGTACTTC.